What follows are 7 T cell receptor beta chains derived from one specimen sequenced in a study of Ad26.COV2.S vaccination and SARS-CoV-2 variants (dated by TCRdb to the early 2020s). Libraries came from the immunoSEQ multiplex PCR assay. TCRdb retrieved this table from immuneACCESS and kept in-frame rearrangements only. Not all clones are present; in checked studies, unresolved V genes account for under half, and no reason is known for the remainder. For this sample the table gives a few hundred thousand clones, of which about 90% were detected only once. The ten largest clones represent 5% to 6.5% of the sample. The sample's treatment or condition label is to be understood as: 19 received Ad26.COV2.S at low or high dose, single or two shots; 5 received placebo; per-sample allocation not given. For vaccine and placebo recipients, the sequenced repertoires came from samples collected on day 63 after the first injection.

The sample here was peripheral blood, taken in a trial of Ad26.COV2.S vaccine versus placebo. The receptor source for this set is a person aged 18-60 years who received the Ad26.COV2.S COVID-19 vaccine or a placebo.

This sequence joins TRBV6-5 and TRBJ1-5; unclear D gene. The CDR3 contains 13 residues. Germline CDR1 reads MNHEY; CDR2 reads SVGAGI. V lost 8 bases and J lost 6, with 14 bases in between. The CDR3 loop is CASRQGERQPQHF. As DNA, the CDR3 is TGTGCCAGCCGCCAAGGAGAGCGTCAGCCCCAGCATTTT.

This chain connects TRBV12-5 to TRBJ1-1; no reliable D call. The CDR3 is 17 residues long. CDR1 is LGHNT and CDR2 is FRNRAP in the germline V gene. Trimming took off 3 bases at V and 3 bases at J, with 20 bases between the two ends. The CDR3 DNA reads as TGTGCTAGTGGTTTCCGCCGACTCCTTCGCTCCGACACTGAAGCTTTCTTT. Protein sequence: CASGFRRLLRSDTEAFF.

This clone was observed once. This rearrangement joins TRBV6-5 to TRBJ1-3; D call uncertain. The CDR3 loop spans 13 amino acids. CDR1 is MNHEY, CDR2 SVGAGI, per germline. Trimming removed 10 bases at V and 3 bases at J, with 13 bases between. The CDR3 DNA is TGTGCCACCTTAGCCTCGAATGGAAACACCATATATTTT. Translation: CATLASNGNTIYF.

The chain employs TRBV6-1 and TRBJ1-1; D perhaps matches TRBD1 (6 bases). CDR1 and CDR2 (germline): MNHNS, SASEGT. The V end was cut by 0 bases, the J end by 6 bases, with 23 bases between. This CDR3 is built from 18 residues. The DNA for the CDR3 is TGTGCCAGCAGTGAAGCGCTTCTTTGGGGTACAGGGTGGCCTGAAGCTTTCTTT. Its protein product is CASSEALLWGTGWPEAFF.

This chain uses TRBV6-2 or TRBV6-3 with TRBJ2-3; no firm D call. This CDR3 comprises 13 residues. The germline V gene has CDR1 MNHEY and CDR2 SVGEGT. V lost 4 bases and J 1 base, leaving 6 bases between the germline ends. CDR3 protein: CASSFFRTDTQYF. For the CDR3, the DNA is TGTGCCAGCAGTTTTTTTCGCACAGATACGCAGTATTTT.

CDR3 protein: CASSYPGSHPASEQFF. The CDR3 DNA reads as TGTGCCAGCAGTTACCCCGGGAGCCATCCCGCGAGCGAGCAGTTCTTC. The chain is built from TRBV6-5 and TRBJ2-1, with D possibly matching TRBD2 (6 bases). Germline CDR1 reads MNHEY; CDR2 reads SVGAGI. V lost 2 bases and J lost 10, with 21 bases in between. This CDR3 is 16 amino acids long.

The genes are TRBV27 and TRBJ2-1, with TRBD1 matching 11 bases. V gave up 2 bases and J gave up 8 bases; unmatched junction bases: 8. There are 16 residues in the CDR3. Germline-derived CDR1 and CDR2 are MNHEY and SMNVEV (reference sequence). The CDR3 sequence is CASSLIPGQGAHEQFF. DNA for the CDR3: TGTGCCAGCAGTTTAATTCCCGGACAGGGGGCTCATGAGCAGTTCTTC.